This T cell receptor beta chain was sequenced during a study of CD8+CD57+ T cells in acquired aplastic anemia. At the level of the study: Each DNA sample taken from sorted CD4+ and CD8+ cells came to approximately 3.3 ug on average.

On this clonotype itself: The target antigen is unknown. Germline and junction disagree at one end, which may indicate a read error.

The CDR3 extends over 18 amino acids. Germline V CDR1 and CDR2: LNHNV, YYDKDF (reference sequence). Patients picked for sequencing had shown CD8+CD57+ cell expansion detected by flow cytometry. The enrolled patients all had severe acquired aplastic anemia. Profiling of TCR beta VDJ combinations and CDR3 sequences used genomic DNA as template. MiXCR was run by TCRdb on the reads, yielding one entry per CDR3 protein. The sample includes about 120,000 distinct CDR3 sequences, almost 40% of them seen just once. Study results and caveats: Between patients and controls, around 27 CD8+ CDR3 sequences were found in common.

The clonotype was recovered from a human donor with aplastic anemia. The sequenced material came from sorted CD4+, CD8+, or CD8+CD57+ T cells (not recorded which) from PBMCs. This chain uses TRBV15 with TRBJ1-6, with D possibly matching TRBD1 (5 bases). CDR3 nucleotide sequence: TGTGCCACCAGCAGAATCAGATTGGACGGGGCTGTCAATTCACCCCCCCACTTT. It yields the protein CATSRIRLDGAVNSPPHF.